This TCR beta chain is from a study of technical replicates of blood from four donors. Generated by immunoSEQ multiplex PCR, the TCRdb table keeps only in-frame clones and is missing some. Of around 83,000 clones in the sample, around 94% were seen once. CDR3 size: 15 residues. Germline lookup yields CDR1 SGHDT and CDR2 YYEEEE. V gave up 4 bases and J gave up 9 bases; unmatched junction bases: 9. This receptor was taken from a human donor in good health. J is TRBJ2-1 and V is TRBV5-6; the match to TRBD1 covers 11 bases. What was sequenced was T cells isolated from PBMCs. The CDR3 protein is CASSAGQGVGVEQFF. CDR3 coding DNA: TGTGCCAGCAGCGCGGGACAGGGGGTAGGTGTTGAGCAGTTCTTC.